The 14 T cell receptor beta chains in this list originate from one sample, sequenced in a study of T cells in tuberculosis. Profiling relied on immunoSEQ multiplex PCR, and the TCRdb table lists in-frame clones only, not all of them. The data contain about 35,000 clones, 92% of them singletons. Sequenced input: PBMCs. The receptors originated from a donor aged 10-29 years with latent tuberculosis or without tuberculosis infection. Some clones in this sample may be carry-over from other donors' samples.

The rearrangement joins TRBV6-1 to TRBJ1-2; TRBD1 might be the D (6 bases). CDR1 is MNHNS and CDR2 is SASEGT in the germline V gene. This CDR3 spans 11 amino acids. V lost 6 bases and J lost 6, with 8 bases in between. The CDR3 DNA is TGTGCCAGCAGCGACAGGCATGGCTACACCTTC. It yields the protein CASSDRHGYTF.

The chain is built from TRBV7-6 and TRBJ1-1, with D perhaps matching TRBD1 (5 bases). V dropped 4 bases and J dropped 8 bases, with 8 bases sitting between them. In germline, CDR1 is SGHVS, CDR2 FNYEAQ. The CDR3 length is 11 residues. The CDR3 spells CASSSGQEAFF. The CDR3, as DNA: TGTGCCAGCAGCTCAGGGCAGGAAGCTTTCTTT.

The rearrangement uses TRBV5-1 and TRBJ2-1, with 8 bases aligning to TRBD1. Trimming removed 4 bases from V and 7 bases from J; junction bases left unmatched: 10. The CDR3 totals 15 residues. Germline assignment: CDR1 SGHRS and CDR2 YFSETQ. In DNA, the CDR3 is TGCGCCAGCAGCCCCGCGTGGACAGGGCTTAATGAGCAGTTCTTC. It translates to CASSPAWTGLNEQFF.

The genes are TRBV7-6 and TRBJ2-1; the match to TRBD2 covers 13 bases. J lost 6 bases, V lost 5 bases, and 4 bases had no gene match. Germline V gene sequence: CDR1 SGHVS, CDR2 FNYEAQ. The CDR3 has 15 residues. The CDR3 bases are TGTGCCAGCAGCAAAGGACTAGCGGGAGCCAATGAGCAGTTCTTC. It translates to CASSKGLAGANEQFF.

The chain links TRBV29-1 to TRBJ1-1; D gene ambiguous. CDR1 SQVTM and CDR2 ANQGSEA come from the germline V gene. The CDR3 extends over 11 amino acids. Trimming took 5 bases from V and 1 from J, leaving 5 bases between them. CDR3 in DNA: TGCAGCGTTAACAAGAACACTGAAGCTTTCTTT. It encodes CSVNKNTEAFF.

V gene TRBV15 combines with J gene TRBJ2-3; D possibly corresponds to TRBD2 (6 bases). Between the trimmed V and J ends, which lost 2 bases and 2 bases, there was a span of 23 bases. The CDR3 spans 19 residues. Germline V gene sequence: CDR1 LNHNV, CDR2 YYDKDF (reference sequence). This chain's CDR3 is CATSRYRLFSGLPTDTQYF. The CDR3 nucleotides are TGTGCCACCAGCAGATATAGGTTGTTTAGCGGCCTACCCACAGATACGCAGTATTTT.

The chain links TRBV28 to TRBJ2-3; weak D call: TRBD2 (5 bases). This CDR3 spans 16 amino acids. Germline CDR1 MDHEN, CDR2 SYDVKM. V was shortened by 5 bases and J by 1 base, with 16 bases between the two germline ends. CDR3 nucleotide sequence: TGTGCCAGCAGTCCAGACGGACTCAGAGGCACAGATACGCAGTATTTT. As protein: CASSPDGLRGTDTQYF.

The CDR3 DNA reads TGTGCCAGCAGTTTAGGGGCAGAATACAATGAGCAGTTCTTC. Its translation: CASSLGAEYNEQFF. The rearrangement links TRBV27 to TRBJ2-1; maybe TRBD1 (5 bases). CDR1 and CDR2 from the germline V gene are MNHEY and SMNVEV (reference sequence). V was cut by 2 bases and J by 4 bases, with 9 bases left in between. The CDR3 extends over 14 amino acids.

The CDR3 DNA reads as TGTGCCAGCAGTGACAGGGTTGGCACTGAAGCTTTCTTT. Its translation is CASSDRVGTEAFF. J is TRBJ1-1 and V is TRBV2, with a tentative D call TRBD1 (5 bases). Per the germline V gene, CDR1 is SNHLY and CDR2 is FYNNEI. V lost 3 bases to trimming and J lost 4 bases, with 9 bases between them. The CDR3 totals 13 residues.

This rearrangement joins TRBV2 to TRBJ2-1, with 7 bases matching TRBD2. The CDR3 contains 18 residues. Germline-derived CDR1 and CDR2 are SNHLY and FYNNEI. Trimming took 6 bases from V and 0 from J; bases not matched to a gene: 14. The CDR3 here is CASSESPGGTFSYNEQFF. For the CDR3, the DNA is TGTGCCAGCAGCGAATCACCCGGGGGGACTTTCTCCTACAATGAGCAGTTCTTC.

V gene TRBV13 combines with J gene TRBJ2-2, with 8 bases lining up with TRBD1. The CDR3 runs to 16 residues. Germline values: CDR1 PRHDT, CDR2 FYEKMQ (reference sequence). The V segment lost 5 bases and the J segment 1 base; nucleotides outside the gene matches: 6. CDR3 in DNA: TGTGCCAGCAGCAGTACAGGGGGTGTGAACACCGGGGAGCTGTTTTTT. Protein: CASSSTGGVNTGELFF.

The chain has TRBV5-8 and TRBJ2-1, with TRBD2 as a possible D gene (5 bases). CDR3 length: 13 amino acids. The germline V and J ends were trimmed by 4 bases and 9 bases, with 14 bases remaining between them. In germline, CDR1 is SGHTS, CDR2 YDEGEE. The CDR3, as DNA: TGTGCCAGCAGCCCGGAGGAAGGCGGTGAGCAGTTCTTC. This sequence encodes CASSPEEGGEQFF.

This sequence joins TRBV25-1 and TRBJ2-2; 8 bases map to TRBD2. V lost 6 bases and J lost 4; bases outside the gene matches: 4. The CDR3 is made up of 14 amino acids. Germline assignment: CDR1 MGHDK and CDR2 SYGVNS. The CDR3 reads CASRASGLTGELFF. Here the CDR3 DNA reads TGTGCCAGCAGGGCTAGCGGGCTCACCGGGGAGCTGTTTTTT. Full variable domain (missing parts from reference TRBV25-1 and TRBJ2-2): EADIYQTPRYLVIGTGKKITLECSQTMGHDKMYWYQQDPGMELHLIHYSYGVNSTEKGDLSSESTVSRIRTEHFPLTLESARPSHTSQYLCASRASGLTGELFFGEGSRLTVL.

The chain carries TRBV19 and TRBJ1-1, with TRBD1 as a possible D gene (6 bases). Between the trimmed V and J ends, which lost 5 bases and 0 bases, there was a span of 19 bases. CDR1 and CDR2 from the germline V gene are LNHDA and SQIVND (reference sequence). This CDR3 is 17 amino acids long. CDR3 DNA: TGTGCCAGTAGTTTCCAGGGGAGGGGAATTATGAACACTGAAGCTTTCTTT. Translation gives CASSFQGRGIMNTEAFF.